The rows below give T cell receptor beta chains drawn from one sample of a study of siplizumab effects on memory and regulatory T cells. The data were produced by immunoSEQ multiplex PCR, yet TCRdb's version contains in-frame clones alone and is incomplete. Among 100,000 or so clones listed, roughly 92% were seen once. The specimen was Tregs sorted from blood. These receptors were collected from a human donor in good health. The CDR3 runs from the conserved cysteine through the conserved F or W. The D gene is left open where the match is weak. A row's size may be missing; if present it is once, few, many or a size class.

j_call: TRBJ2-3
clone_size: NA
v_call: TRBV18
d_call: TRBD1
cdr3_nt: TGTGCCAGCTCCCGAGACAGGGTGCCAGATACGCAGTATTTT
cdr3_aa: CASSRDRVPDTQYF

j_call: TRBJ1-4
clone_size: NA
v_call: TRBV11-3
d_call: NA
cdr3_nt: TGTGCCAGCAGCACGTCCATGGGGGGGGCTAATGAAAAACTGTTTTTT
cdr3_aa: CASSTSMGGANEKLFF

j_call: TRBJ1-1
clone_size: NA
v_call: TRBV7-9
d_call: NA
cdr3_nt: TGTGCCAGCAGCACCGGCCAGAACACTGAAGCTTTCTTT
cdr3_aa: CASSTGQNTEAFF

j_call: TRBJ1-1
clone_size: NA
v_call: TRBV5-1
d_call: NA
cdr3_nt: TGCGCCAGCCAGGTCTCCTCGGGTCGCACTGAAGCTTTCTTT
cdr3_aa: CASQVSSGRTEAFF

j_call: TRBJ1-2
clone_size: NA
v_call: TRBV28
d_call: NA
cdr3_nt: TGTGCCAGCAGTTTGTCAGACTATGGCTACACCTTC
cdr3_aa: CASSLSDYGYTF

j_call: TRBJ1-5
clone_size: NA
v_call: TRBV19
d_call: TRBD1
cdr3_nt: TGTGCCAGTCTGGGGGTGGACAGGGGGCTAGGTCAGCCCCAGCATTTT
cdr3_aa: CASLGVDRGLGQPQHF

j_call: TRBJ2-2
clone_size: NA
v_call: TRBV27
d_call: NA
cdr3_nt: TGTGCCAGCAGTCGTGCGGGCCCCGGGGAGCTGTTTTTT
cdr3_aa: CASSRAGPGELFF

j_call: TRBJ1-5
clone_size: NA
v_call: TRBV10-3
d_call: NA
cdr3_nt: TGTGCCACTAGTACACTGGGGGGGCGGAATCAGCCCCAGCATTTT
cdr3_aa: CATSTLGGRNQPQHF

j_call: TRBJ2-7
clone_size: NA
v_call: TRBV5-1
d_call: NA
cdr3_nt: TGCGCCAGCAGACTGCTTCCCTACGAGCAGTACTTC
cdr3_aa: CASRLLPYEQYF

j_call: TRBJ1-1
clone_size: few
v_call: TRBV7-3
d_call: NA
cdr3_nt: TGTGCCAGCAGCTTAATCGGGGGGAACACTGAAGCTTTCTTT
cdr3_aa: CASSLIGGNTEAFF

j_call: TRBJ2-1
clone_size: NA
v_call: TRBV14
d_call: NA
cdr3_nt: TGTGCCAGCAGCCAAGGGCTAGGGATTTGGAATGAGCAGTTCTTC
cdr3_aa: CASSQGLGIWNEQFF

j_call: TRBJ1-1
clone_size: NA
v_call: TRBV2
d_call: NA
cdr3_nt: TGTGCCAGCAGTGATTGGCCTAGGGGTGAAGCTTTCTTT
cdr3_aa: CASSDWPRGEAFF

j_call: TRBJ2-5
clone_size: NA
v_call: TRBV4-1
d_call: TRBD1
cdr3_nt: TGCGCCAGCGCGGGACAGGGGCAAGGGACCCAGTACTTC
cdr3_aa: CASAGQGQGTQYF

j_call: TRBJ2-1
clone_size: NA
v_call: TRBV18
d_call: NA
cdr3_nt: TGTGCCAGCTCACCACCACAGGCCCTTCTACACAATGAGCAGTTCTTC
cdr3_aa: CASSPPQALLHNEQFF

j_call: TRBJ2-7
clone_size: NA
v_call: TRBV5-1
d_call: NA
cdr3_nt: TGCGCCAGCAGTTATCAGGACTCCCCCCTACGCGAGCAGTACTTC
cdr3_aa: CASSYQDSPLREQYF

j_call: TRBJ1-4
clone_size: NA
v_call: TRBV19
d_call: TRBD1
cdr3_nt: TGTGCCAGTAGTATTCGGACAGGGGGCGCGAATGAAAAACTGTTTTTT
cdr3_aa: CASSIRTGGANEKLFF

j_call: TRBJ2-7
clone_size: NA
v_call: TRBV27
d_call: NA
cdr3_nt: TGTGCCAGCAGTAGGCAGCCTACCTACGAGCAGTACTTC
cdr3_aa: CASSRQPTYEQYF

j_call: TRBJ2-5
clone_size: NA
v_call: TRBV5-1
d_call: NA
cdr3_nt: TGCGCCAGCAGCTTCTCTGGGGGGTACCAAGAGACCCAGTACTTC
cdr3_aa: CASSFSGGYQETQYF

j_call: TRBJ2-1
clone_size: NA
v_call: TRBV19
d_call: NA
cdr3_nt: TGTGCCACCTCCCGGGGCTCCTACAATGAGCAGTTCTTC
cdr3_aa: CATSRGSYNEQFF

j_call: TRBJ2-3
clone_size: NA
v_call: TRBV11-1
d_call: NA
cdr3_nt: TGTGCCAGCAGCTTAGCCCTAGATACGCAGTATTTT
cdr3_aa: CASSLALDTQYF

j_call: TRBJ2-1
clone_size: once
v_call: TRBV5-1
d_call: NA
cdr3_nt: TGCGCCAGCAGCCGGATGGACAGATTACTTTACAATGAGCAGTTCTTC
cdr3_aa: CASSRMDRLLYNEQFF

j_call: TRBJ2-2
clone_size: NA
v_call: TRBV29-1
d_call: NA
cdr3_nt: TGCAGCGTGGATCGACTAGAGGTCGGGGAGCTGTTTTTT
cdr3_aa: CSVDRLEVGELFF

j_call: TRBJ1-4
clone_size: NA
v_call: TRBV5-1
d_call: NA
cdr3_nt: TGCGCCAGCAGGGAGGGGGGCAGGAAAGAACTGTTTTTT
cdr3_aa: CASREGGRKELFF

j_call: TRBJ1-1
clone_size: NA
v_call: TRBV10-1
d_call: NA
cdr3_nt: TGCGCCAGCAGTAGATCCCGGAACACTGAAGCTTTCTTT
cdr3_aa: CASSRSRNTEAFF

j_call: TRBJ2-1
clone_size: NA
v_call: TRBV5-1
d_call: NA
cdr3_nt: TGCGCCAGCAGCTTGGCCAGGGTCGGTAGCTCCTACAATGAGCAGTTCTTC
cdr3_aa: CASSLARVGSSYNEQFF

j_call: TRBJ2-5
clone_size: NA
v_call: TRBV19
d_call: NA
cdr3_nt: TGTGCCAGTAGTTGGTCCAGCACGCAGACCCAGTACTTC
cdr3_aa: CASSWSSTQTQYF

j_call: TRBJ2-5
clone_size: NA
v_call: TRBV6-1
d_call: NA
cdr3_nt: TGTGCCAGCAGTGAGGTGGGGATTTGGTCAGAGACCCAGTACTTC
cdr3_aa: CASSEVGIWSETQYF

j_call: TRBJ2-2
clone_size: NA
v_call: TRBV9
d_call: NA
cdr3_nt: TGTGCCAGCAGCTCCCGTCGCAATCCCAGCACCGGGGAGCTGTTTTTT
cdr3_aa: CASSSRRNPSTGELFF

j_call: TRBJ1-5
clone_size: NA
v_call: TRBV19
d_call: NA
cdr3_nt: TGTGCCAGTAGTATTACCGGGGGGGTAGGCAATCAGCCCCAGCATTTT
cdr3_aa: CASSITGGVGNQPQHF

j_call: TRBJ1-2
clone_size: few
v_call: TRBV5-5
d_call: TRBD1
cdr3_nt: TGTGCCAGCAGCTTCTGGGACAGGGGGTTCGGCTACACCTTC
cdr3_aa: CASSFWDRGFGYTF

j_call: TRBJ1-5
clone_size: NA
v_call: TRBV30
d_call: NA
cdr3_nt: TGTGCCTGGGGCCGTGGGGGCAATCAGCCCCAGCATTTT
cdr3_aa: CAWGRGGNQPQHF

j_call: TRBJ1-1
clone_size: NA
v_call: TRBV19
d_call: NA
cdr3_nt: TGTGCCAGTAGTATCTGGTTGGCAGCTATGAACACTGAAGCTTTCTTT
cdr3_aa: CASSIWLAAMNTEAFF

j_call: TRBJ1-1
clone_size: NA
v_call: TRBV20-1
d_call: NA
cdr3_nt: TGCAGTGCTAGTGGGGGAAGTGAAGCTTTCTTT
cdr3_aa: CSASGGSEAFF

j_call: TRBJ2-3
clone_size: NA
v_call: TRBV7-6
d_call: TRBD2
cdr3_nt: TGTGCCAGCAGCCCCCTCTCCGGGACTAGCGGCACAGATACGCAGTATTTT
cdr3_aa: CASSPLSGTSGTDTQYF

j_call: TRBJ2-5
clone_size: NA
v_call: TRBV18
d_call: TRBD1
cdr3_nt: TGTGCCAGCTCTTCTCTCCGGGACAGGGGCCAAGAGACCCAGTACTTC
cdr3_aa: CASSSLRDRGQETQYF

j_call: TRBJ1-1
clone_size: once
v_call: TRBV28
d_call: TRBD1
cdr3_nt: TGTGCCAGCAGTAATGGTGGACAGGGGGTTTCTGAAGCTTTCTTT
cdr3_aa: CASSNGGQGVSEAFF

j_call: TRBJ2-2
clone_size: NA
v_call: TRBV6-4
d_call: NA
cdr3_nt: TGTGCCACTGCCCCTGTGGGAGGATTAGACACCGGGGAGCTGTTTTTT
cdr3_aa: CATAPVGGLDTGELFF

j_call: TRBJ2-1
clone_size: NA
v_call: TRBV5-1
d_call: NA
cdr3_nt: TGCGCCAGCAGCTTGGCCCCACAGGTCCTCCTAAGCTCCTACAATGAGCAGTTCTTC
cdr3_aa: CASSLAPQVLLSSYNEQFF

j_call: TRBJ1-2
clone_size: NA
v_call: TRBV9
d_call: NA
cdr3_nt: TGTGCCAGCAGCGTAGGGCCGAGACAGGCGGATAGGTATGGCTACACCTTC
cdr3_aa: CASSVGPRQADRYGYTF

j_call: TRBJ1-4
clone_size: NA
v_call: TRBV27
d_call: NA
cdr3_nt: TGTGCCAGCAGTCCTGGTTGGGAAAATGAAAAACTGTTTTTT
cdr3_aa: CASSPGWENEKLFF